This T cell receptor (beta chain) stems from a study of glioma-infiltrating T cells. As for the study in general: WHO grade II oligodendrogliomas or astrocytomas, plus non-recurrent WHO grade IV glioblastomas, were sampled. Approximately 920,000 peripheral T cells were targeted at about 4- to 11-fold coverage. Study results and limitations: Signature shared blood CDR3 motifs were enriched in low-divergence and depleted in high-divergence patients.

The junction had 4 bases not matched to a gene; V was cut back by 0 bases and J by 2 bases. There are 16 residues in the CDR3. Germline assignment: CDR1 DFQATT and CDR2 SNEGSKA (reference sequence). The iRepertoire nested amplicon-rescue multiplex PCR amplified TCR alpha and beta CDR3s from RNA. Input was roughly 100-450 ng of tissue mRNA or PBMC total RNA. MiXCR was run by TCRdb on the multiplex PCR reads, yielding one entry per CDR3 protein. This table holds 300,000 to 450,000 distinct CDR3 sequences, roughly 41% found once. Concerning this clonotype: Its antigen is currently unknown.

Sample: glioma tissue, nonneoplastic brain tissue, or PBMCs (not recorded which). This receptor was identified in a human donor with low-grade glioma or glioblastoma, undergoing nonglioma brain surgery, or in good health (not recorded which). V usage is TRBV20-1 and J usage is TRBJ2-6, with 7 nucleotides matching TRBD1. CDR3 sequence (DNA): TGCAGTGCTAGAGATCTCACAGGGGCTGGGGCCAACGTCCTGACTTTC. As protein: CSARDLTGAGANVLTF.